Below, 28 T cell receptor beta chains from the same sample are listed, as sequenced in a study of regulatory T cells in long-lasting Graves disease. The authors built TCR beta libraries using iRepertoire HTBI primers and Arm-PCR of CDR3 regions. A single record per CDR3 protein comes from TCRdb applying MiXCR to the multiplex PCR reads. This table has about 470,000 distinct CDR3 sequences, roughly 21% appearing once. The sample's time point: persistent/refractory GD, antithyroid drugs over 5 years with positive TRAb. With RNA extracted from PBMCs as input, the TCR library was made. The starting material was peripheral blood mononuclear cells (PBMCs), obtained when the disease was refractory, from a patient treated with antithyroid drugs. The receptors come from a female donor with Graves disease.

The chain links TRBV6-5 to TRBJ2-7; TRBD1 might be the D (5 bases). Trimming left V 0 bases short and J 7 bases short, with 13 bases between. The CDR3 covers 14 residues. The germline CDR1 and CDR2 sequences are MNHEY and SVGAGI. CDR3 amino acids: CASSYSISPGEQYF. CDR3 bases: TGTGCCAGCAGTTACTCGATCAGTCCAGGGGAGCAGTACTTC.

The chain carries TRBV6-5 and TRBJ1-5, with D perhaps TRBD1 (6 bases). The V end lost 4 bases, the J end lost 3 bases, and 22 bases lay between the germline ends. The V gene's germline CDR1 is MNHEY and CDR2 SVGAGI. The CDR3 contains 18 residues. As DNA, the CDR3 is TGTGCCAGCAGTTTAGGGGGGGACACCCTCCTTTCCAATCAGCCCCAGCATTTT. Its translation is CASSLGGDTLLSNQPQHF.

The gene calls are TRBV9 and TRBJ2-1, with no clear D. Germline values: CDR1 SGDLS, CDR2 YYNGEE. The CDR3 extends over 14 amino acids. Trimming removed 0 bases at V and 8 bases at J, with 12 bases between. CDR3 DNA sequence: TGTGCCAGCAGCGTAGGGGGTTATGTAGATGAGCAGTTCTTC. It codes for CASSVGGYVDEQFF.

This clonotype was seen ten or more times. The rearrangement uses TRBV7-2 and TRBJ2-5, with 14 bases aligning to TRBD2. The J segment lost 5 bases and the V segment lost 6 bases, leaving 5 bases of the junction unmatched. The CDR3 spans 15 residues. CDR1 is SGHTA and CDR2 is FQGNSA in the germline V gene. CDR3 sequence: CASRLTSGGAETQYF. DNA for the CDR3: TGTGCCAGCAGATTGACTAGCGGGGGGGCGGAGACCCAGTACTTC.

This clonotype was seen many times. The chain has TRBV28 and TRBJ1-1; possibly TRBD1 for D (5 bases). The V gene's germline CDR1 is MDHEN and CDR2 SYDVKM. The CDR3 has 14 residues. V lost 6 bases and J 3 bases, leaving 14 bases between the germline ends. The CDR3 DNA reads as TGTGCCAGCAGATCCCCAGGGTGGTACACTGAAGCTTTCTTT. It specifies CASRSPGWYTEAFF.

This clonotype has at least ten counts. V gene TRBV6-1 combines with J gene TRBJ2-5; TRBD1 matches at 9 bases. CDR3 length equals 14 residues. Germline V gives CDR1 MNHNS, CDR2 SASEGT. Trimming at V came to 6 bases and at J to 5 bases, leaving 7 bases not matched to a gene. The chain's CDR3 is CASSPGQGHETQYF. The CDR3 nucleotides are TGTGCCAGCAGCCCCGGACAGGGGCACGAGACCCAGTACTTC.

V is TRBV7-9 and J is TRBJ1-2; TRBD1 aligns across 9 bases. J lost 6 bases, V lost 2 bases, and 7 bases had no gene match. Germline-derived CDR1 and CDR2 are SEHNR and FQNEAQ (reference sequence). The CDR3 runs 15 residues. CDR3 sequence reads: CASSLKGTGGDGYTF. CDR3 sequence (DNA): TGTGCCAGCAGCTTAAAGGGCACAGGGGGCGATGGCTACACCTTC.

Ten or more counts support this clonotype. The DNA of the CDR3 is TGTGCCACCAGTGACATGGACGGGGACTATGGCTACACCTTC. Protein product: CATSDMDGDYGYTF. This rearrangement joins TRBV24-1 to TRBJ1-2, with D unclear. CDR3 length: 14 residues. V lost 4 bases, J lost 3 bases, and 11 bases lay in between. CDR1 KGHDR and CDR2 SFDVKD come from the germline V gene.

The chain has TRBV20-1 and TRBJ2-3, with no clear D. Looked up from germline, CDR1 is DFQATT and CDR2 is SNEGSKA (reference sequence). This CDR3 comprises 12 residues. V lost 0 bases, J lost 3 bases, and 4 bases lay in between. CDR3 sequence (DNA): TGCAGTGCTAGAGATCAGACAGATACGCAGTATTTT. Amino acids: CSARDQTDTQYF.

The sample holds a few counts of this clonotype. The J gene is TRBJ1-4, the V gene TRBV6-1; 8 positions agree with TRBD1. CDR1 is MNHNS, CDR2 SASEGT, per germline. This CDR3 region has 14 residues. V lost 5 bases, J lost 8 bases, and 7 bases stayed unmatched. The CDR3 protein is CASSSGQGKEKLFF. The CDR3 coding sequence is TGTGCCAGCAGTAGCGGACAGGGAAAGGAAAAACTGTTTTTT.

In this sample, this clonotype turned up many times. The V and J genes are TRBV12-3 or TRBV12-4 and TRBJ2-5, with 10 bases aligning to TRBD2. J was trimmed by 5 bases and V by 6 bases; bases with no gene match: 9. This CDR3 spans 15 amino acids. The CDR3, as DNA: TGTGCCAGCAGCTCTAGCGGGGGCCTTCCGGAGACCCAGTACTTC. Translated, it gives CASSSSGGLPETQYF.

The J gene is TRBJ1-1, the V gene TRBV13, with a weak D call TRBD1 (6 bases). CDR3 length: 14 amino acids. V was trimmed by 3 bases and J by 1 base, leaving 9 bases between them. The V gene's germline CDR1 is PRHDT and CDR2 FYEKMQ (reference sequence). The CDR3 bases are TGTGCCAGCAGCTTCGGGGGGGCGAACACTGAAGCTTTCTTT. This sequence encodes CASSFGGANTEAFF.

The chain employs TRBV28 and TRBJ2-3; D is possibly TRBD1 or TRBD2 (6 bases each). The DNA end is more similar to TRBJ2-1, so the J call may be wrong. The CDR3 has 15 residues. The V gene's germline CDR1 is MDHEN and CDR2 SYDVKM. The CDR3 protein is CASSFVLGGGDEQFF. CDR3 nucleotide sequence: TGTGCCAGCAGTTTTGTTTTGGGGGGCGGGGATGAGCAGTTCTTC.

CDR3 protein: CASSLNPGTGTDTQYF. CDR3 coding DNA: TGCGCCAGCAGCTTGAATCCGGGAACCGGCACAGATACGCAGTATTTT. V gene TRBV5-1 combines with J gene TRBJ2-3, with D maybe TRBD2 (5 bases). CDR1 and CDR2 from the germline V gene are SGHRS and YFSETQ. The CDR3 contains 16 residues. Trimming pared 1 base from V and 1 base from J, leaving 13 bases between.

The CDR3 DNA reads as TGTGCCACCAGAGACTCCGGCGCAGCTAACACTGAAGCTTTCTTT. Translated, it gives CATRDSGAANTEAFF. The J gene is TRBJ1-1, the V gene TRBV24-1; D is undetermined. Trimming stripped 7 bases from V and 2 bases from J, with 16 bases between. This CDR3 contains 15 residues. CDR1 and CDR2 (germline): KGHDR, SFDVKD.

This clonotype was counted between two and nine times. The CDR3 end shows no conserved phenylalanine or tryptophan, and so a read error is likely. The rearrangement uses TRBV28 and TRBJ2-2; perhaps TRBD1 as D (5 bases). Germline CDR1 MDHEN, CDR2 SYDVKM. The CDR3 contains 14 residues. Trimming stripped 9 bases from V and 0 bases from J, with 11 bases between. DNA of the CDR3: TGTGCCAGTCTCTCGACAGCGAACACCGGGGAGCTGTTTCTT. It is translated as CASLSTANTGELFL.

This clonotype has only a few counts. The CDR3: CASRGTGSNTEAFF. The CDR3 DNA follows: TGTGCCAGCAGGGGGACAGGGTCGAACACTGAAGCTTTCTTT. The chain is built from TRBV3-1 and TRBJ1-1, with TRBD1 matching over 9 bases. Germline CDR1 reads LGHDT; CDR2 reads YNNKEL (reference sequence). The CDR3 spans 14 residues. With 6 bases clipped from V and 1 base from J, the junction kept 3 bases outside the gene matches.

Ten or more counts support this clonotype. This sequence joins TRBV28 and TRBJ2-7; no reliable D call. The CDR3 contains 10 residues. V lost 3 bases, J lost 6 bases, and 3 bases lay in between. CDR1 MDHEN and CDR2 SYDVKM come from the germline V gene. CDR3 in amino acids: CASSFREQYF. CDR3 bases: TGTGCCAGCAGTTTTCGCGAGCAGTACTTC.

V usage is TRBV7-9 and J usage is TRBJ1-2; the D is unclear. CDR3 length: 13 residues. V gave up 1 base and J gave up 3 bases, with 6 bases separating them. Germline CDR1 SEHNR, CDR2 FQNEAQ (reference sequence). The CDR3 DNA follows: TGTGCCAGCAGCTTAGGCGTTTACTATGGCTACACCTTC. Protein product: CASSLGVYYGYTF.

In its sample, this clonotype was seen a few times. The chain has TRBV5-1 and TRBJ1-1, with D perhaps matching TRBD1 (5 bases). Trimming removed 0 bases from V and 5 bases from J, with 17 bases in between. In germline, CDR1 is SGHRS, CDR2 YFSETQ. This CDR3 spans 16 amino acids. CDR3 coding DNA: TGCGCCAGCAGCTTGGAATCGGGGGTGAGAGGGACTGAAGCTTTCTTT. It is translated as CASSLESGVRGTEAFF.

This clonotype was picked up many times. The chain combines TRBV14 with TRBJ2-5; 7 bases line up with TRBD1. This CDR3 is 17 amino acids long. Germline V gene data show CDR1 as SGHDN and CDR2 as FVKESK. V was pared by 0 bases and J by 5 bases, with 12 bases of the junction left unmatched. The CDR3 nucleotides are TGTGCCAGCAGCCAAGATGACCTAAACAGGGGTTTGGAGACCCAGTACTTC. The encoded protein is CASSQDDLNRGLETQYF.

The CDR3 coding sequence is TGTGCCAGCAGAACTACTATTGGCACTTACGAGCAGTACTTC. It encodes CASRTTIGTYEQYF. This chain joins TRBV27 and TRBJ2-7, with D unresolved. Germline CDR1 and CDR2: MNHEY and SMNVEV (reference sequence). The V end was cut by 6 bases, the J end by 4 bases, with 16 bases between. This CDR3 is built from 14 residues.

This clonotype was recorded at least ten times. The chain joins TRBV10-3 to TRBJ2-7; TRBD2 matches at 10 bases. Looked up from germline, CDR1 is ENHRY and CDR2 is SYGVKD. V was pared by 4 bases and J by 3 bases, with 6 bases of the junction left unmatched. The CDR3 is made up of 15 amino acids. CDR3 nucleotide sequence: TGTGCCATCAGTGGGACCGGGACTAGCGTCTACGAGCAGTACTTC. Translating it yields CAISGTGTSVYEQYF.

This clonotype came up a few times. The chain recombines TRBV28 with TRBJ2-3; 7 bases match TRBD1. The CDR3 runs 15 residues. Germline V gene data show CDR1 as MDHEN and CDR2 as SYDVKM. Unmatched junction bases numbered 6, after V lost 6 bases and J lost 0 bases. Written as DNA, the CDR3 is TGTGCCAGCAGCTCAGGACAGGACAGCACAGATACGCAGTATTTT. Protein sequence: CASSSGQDSTDTQYF.

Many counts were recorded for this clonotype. The CDR3 bases are TGTGCCACCAGCGGGACAGGGGGCTTGGAGACCCAGTACTTC. Translation: CATSGTGGLETQYF. The chain couples TRBV24-1 to TRBJ2-5; TRBD1 agrees at 12 bases. The CDR3 sequence is 14 residues long. The V gene's germline CDR1 is KGHDR and CDR2 SFDVKD. Losses at the gene ends were 7 bases for V and 5 bases for J; bases not matched to a gene: 4.

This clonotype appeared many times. CDR3 sequence reads: CASSEAAGGPNEQYF. The CDR3 DNA is TGTGCCAGCAGTGAGGCGGCGGGAGGGCCCAACGAGCAGTACTTC. This chain connects TRBV2 to TRBJ2-7; TRBD2 matches 9 bases. The CDR3 totals 15 residues. V was pared by 3 bases and J by 5 bases, with 8 bases of the junction left unmatched. CDR1 is SNHLY and CDR2 is FYNNEI in the germline V gene.

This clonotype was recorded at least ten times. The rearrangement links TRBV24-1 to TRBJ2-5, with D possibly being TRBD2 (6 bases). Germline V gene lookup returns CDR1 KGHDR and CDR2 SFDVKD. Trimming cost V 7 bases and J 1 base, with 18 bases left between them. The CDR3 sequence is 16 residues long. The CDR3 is CATSRGKGQLQETQYF. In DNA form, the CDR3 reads TGTGCCACCAGCCGCGGGAAAGGACAACTCCAAGAGACCCAGTACTTC.

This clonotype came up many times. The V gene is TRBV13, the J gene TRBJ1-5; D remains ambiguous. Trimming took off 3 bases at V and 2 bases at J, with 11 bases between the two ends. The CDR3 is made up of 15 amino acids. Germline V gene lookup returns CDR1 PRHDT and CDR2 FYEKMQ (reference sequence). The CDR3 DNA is TGTGCCAGCAGCTTGTCCAGTAAAGGCAATCAGCCCCAGCATTTT. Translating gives CASSLSSKGNQPQHF.